These 26 T cell receptor beta chains came from one sample sequenced in a study of T-cell memory formation after mild COVID-19. TCRdb re-derived calls from the 5' RACE reads in MiXCR, one entry per CDR3 protein. The sample lists about 340,000 distinct CDR3 sequences; around a fifth were seen once. Specimen: PBMCs or a T cell subset sorted from them (not recorded which). Every receptor here comes from a man between 18 and 29 years old who had mild COVID-19 (a few samples of this study predate the infection). Cell type and time point are not known.

This clonotype was counted between two and nine times. The V gene is TRBV7-2, the J gene TRBJ1-6; 8 bases fit TRBD1. CDR1 is SGHTA, CDR2 FQGNSA, per germline. V gave up 6 bases and J gave up 9 bases; unmatched junction bases: 7. The CDR3 loop spans 14 amino acids. CDR3 sequence reads: CASRLTGDSSPLHF. The CDR3 DNA reads as TGTGCCAGCAGACTGACAGGGGATAGTTCACCCCTCCACTTT.

This clonotype was counted once. The chain uses TRBV6-1 and TRBJ2-3; D unclear. The CDR3 is 15 residues long. Per the germline V gene, CDR1 is MNHNS and CDR2 is SASEGT. Deletions cut 3 bases from V and 2 bases from J, with 12 bases between. Here the CDR3 reads CASSDWDPSTDTQYF. Here the CDR3 DNA reads TGTGCCAGCAGTGATTGGGATCCTTCCACAGATACGCAGTATTTT.

This clonotype was found many times. The V call is TRBV12-3 or TRBV12-4, the J call TRBJ2-7; either TRBD1 or TRBD2 may supply D (5 bases each). Trimming cost V 5 bases and J 11 bases, with 13 bases left between them. This CDR3 has 11 amino acids. This CDR3 reads CASSDRGREYF. The CDR3 coding sequence is TGTGCCAGCAGTGACCGGGGCAGGGAGTACTTC.

This clonotype was seen a few times. V usage is TRBV12-3 or TRBV12-4 and J usage is TRBJ2-1; D is uncertain. The CDR3 covers 12 residues. The V end lost 2 bases, the J end lost 9 bases, and 8 bases lay between the germline ends. For the CDR3, the DNA is TGTGCCAGCAGTTTAAATCCGGGTGAGCAGTTCTTC. Protein sequence: CASSLNPGEQFF.

The chain links TRBV6-6 to TRBJ2-7; a weak D match, TRBD1 (6 bases). V shed 9 bases and J shed 5 bases, with 14 bases lying between them. CDR3 length equals 12 residues. Germline-derived CDR1 and CDR2 are MNHNY and SVGAGI (reference sequence). CDR3: CASWWGRDEQYF. The DNA of the CDR3 is TGTGCCAGTTGGTGGGGGCGCGACGAGCAGTACTTC.

This clonotype was counted ten times or more. V gene TRBV12-3 or TRBV12-4 combines with J gene TRBJ2-2, with D unresolved. CDR3 size: 12 residues. Between the trimmed V and J ends, which lost 3 bases and 5 bases, there was a span of 4 bases. CDR3: CASSFRTGELFF. CDR3 bases: TGTGCCAGCAGTTTTAGGACCGGGGAGCTGTTTTTT.

The genes are TRBV3-1 and TRBJ2-7, with TRBD2 matching 8 bases. The CDR3 has 17 amino acids. Germline V gene sequence: CDR1 LGHDT, CDR2 YNNKEL (reference sequence). V lost 1 base and J lost 6; bases outside the gene matches: 14. As DNA, the CDR3 is TGTGCCAGCAGCCAAGCCAGCGGGGGATCTCTCGGGCGCGAGCAGTACTTC. It specifies CASSQASGGSLGREQYF.

The CDR3 region has the DNA TGCGCCAGCACCGGGACCAACACAGATACGCAGTATTTT. It is translated as CASTGTNTDTQYF. V and J are TRBV5-1 and TRBJ2-3; D is possibly TRBD1 or TRBD2 (5 bases each). Germline loops: CDR1 SGHRS, CDR2 YFSETQ. Trimming left V 6 bases short and J 2 bases short, with 10 bases between. The CDR3 is 13 amino acids.

The V call is TRBV4-1, the J call TRBJ1-2; no clear D. V lost 0 bases and J 4 bases, leaving 12 bases between the germline ends. The CDR3 totals 15 residues. The germline CDR1 and CDR2 sequences are MGHRA and YSYEKL. As DNA, the CDR3 is TGCGCCAGCAGCCAAGAACGGAGCCGAGGCTATGGCTACACCTTC. It codes for CASSQERSRGYGYTF.

About this clonotype itself: A junction boundary mismatches the germline segment, possibly from a read error. V is TRBV7-7 and J is TRBJ1-4; D remains ambiguous. The CDR3 has 13 residues. The germline V gene has CDR1 SSHAT and CDR2 FNYEAQ (reference sequence). CDR3 sequence reads: CASSPRDTQKLFF. CDR3 coding DNA: TGTGCTAGCAGCCCTCGGGATACGCAAAAACTGTTTTTT.

This sequence joins TRBV7-9 and TRBJ2-1; 15 bases map to TRBD2. The CDR3 sequence is 19 residues long. The J segment lost 9 bases and the V segment lost 5 bases, leaving 17 bases of the junction unmatched. The germline V gene has CDR1 SEHNR and CDR2 FQNEAQ (reference sequence). CDR3 amino acids: CASSHLETGLAGGAGEQFF. In nucleotides, the CDR3 is TGTGCCAGCAGCCATTTAGAGACGGGACTAGCGGGGGGAGCTGGTGAGCAGTTCTTC.

The V and J genes are TRBV14 and TRBJ2-5; TRBD1 or TRBD2 may be the D gene (5 bases each). V was trimmed by 4 bases and J by 6 bases, leaving 18 bases between them. The germline gives CDR1 SGHDN, CDR2 FVKESK. The CDR3 has 15 amino acids. CDR3 nucleotide sequence: TGTGCCAGCAGCCGAGGGGCCGCCACTGGGAAGACCCAGTACTTC. Amino acids: CASSRGAATGKTQYF.

The chain employs TRBV7-2 and TRBJ1-2; D is ambiguous. The CDR3 has 14 residues. Trimming took off 1 base at V and 8 bases at J, with 14 bases between the two ends. CDR1 SGHTA and CDR2 FQGNSA come from the germline V gene. CDR3 coding DNA: TGTGCCAGCAGCTTAGAACCAGAACTGGACGGCTACACCTTC. Translation: CASSLEPELDGYTF.

The rearrangement uses TRBV12-3 or TRBV12-4 and TRBJ2-3; weak D call: TRBD1 (5 bases). Trimming pared 6 bases from V and 0 bases from J, leaving 13 bases between. The CDR3 is 15 residues long. The DNA for the CDR3 is TGTGCCAGCAGCACACTTGACAGAAGCACAGATACGCAGTATTTT. Amino acid sequence: CASSTLDRSTDTQYF.

The chain combines TRBV7-9 with TRBJ2-4, with a tentative D call TRBD1 (6 bases). Looked up from germline, CDR1 is SEHNR and CDR2 is FQNEAQ (reference sequence). The CDR3 has 14 amino acids. V lost 5 bases and J lost 7, with 15 bases in between. CDR3 coding DNA: TGTGCCAGCAGCGTCGACAGGTTCTTTAACATTCAGTACTTC. Protein sequence: CASSVDRFFNIQYF.

This clonotype appeared a few times. This chain joins TRBV7-6 and TRBJ1-2; 9 positions match TRBD1. Germline values: CDR1 SGHVS, CDR2 FNYEAQ. The CDR3 length is 14 residues. Unmatched junction bases numbered 9, after V lost 5 bases and J lost 8 bases. CDR3 DNA sequence: TGTGCCAGCAGCGGACCCGGGACAGGGAAAGGCTACACCTTC. It encodes CASSGPGTGKGYTF. Full variable domain (outside the CDR3, taken from reference TRBV7-6 and TRBJ1-2): GAGVSQSPRYKVTKRGQDVALRCDPISGHVSLYWYRQALGQGPEFLTYFNYEAQQDKSGLPNDRFSAERPEGSISTLTIQRTEQRDSAMYRCASSGPGTGKGYTFGSGTRLTVV.

The chain has TRBV11-2 and TRBJ2-1, with D possibly matching TRBD2 (7 bases). Germline loops: CDR1 SGHAT, CDR2 FQNNGV. There are 13 residues in the CDR3. V lost 6 bases and J 9 bases, leaving 15 bases between the germline ends. The CDR3 DNA is TGTGCCAGCAGTCCTGGGGGGGCCCTTGAGCAGTTCTTC. Its protein is CASSPGGALEQFF.

This clonotype has just a few counts. The rearrangement links TRBV27 to TRBJ2-6; D tentatively reads TRBD1 or TRBD2 (5 bases each). V lost 7 bases, J lost 2 bases, and 12 bases lay in between. The CDR3 sequence is 15 residues long. Germline V gene data show CDR1 as MNHEY and CDR2 as SMNVEV (reference sequence). CDR3 sequence: CASTRGAAGANVLTF. DNA for the CDR3: TGTGCCAGCACCCGAGGGGCGGCTGGGGCCAACGTCCTGACTTTC.

The chain couples TRBV7-2 to TRBJ2-3; 8 bases fit TRBD2. The CDR3 sequence is 15 residues long. V gave up 1 base and J gave up 4 bases; unmatched junction bases: 4. Germline CDR1 and CDR2: SGHTA and FQGNSA. DNA for the CDR3: TGTGCCAGCAGCTTAGGTTTCGGGGGGGCAGATACGCAGTATTTT. Protein: CASSLGFGGADTQYF.

The sample holds a few counts of this clonotype. The chain joins TRBV16 to TRBJ1-4, with a weak D call TRBD1 (5 bases). The CDR3 length is 13 residues. Trimming cost V 4 bases and J 8 bases, with 11 bases left between them. CDR1 and CDR2 (germline): KGHSY, FQNENV. The CDR3 coding sequence is TGTGCCAGCAGCCCCCCCAACAGGGAAAAACTGTTTTTT. As protein: CASSPPNREKLFF.

This clonotype was detected many times. The chain employs TRBV4-3 and TRBJ2-5, with D unclear. Germline CDR1 reads LGHNA; CDR2 reads YSLEER. The CDR3 is made up of 15 amino acids. V lost 0 bases to trimming and J lost 1 base, with 9 bases between them. CDR3 in DNA: TGCGCCAGCAGCCAAGACTGGCAGCGCCAAGAGACCCAGTACTTC. Its translation: CASSQDWQRQETQYF.

In its sample, this clonotype was seen a few times. This rearrangement joins TRBV7-9 to TRBJ1-1; D uncertain. The V end lost 5 bases, the J end lost 0 bases, and 7 bases lay between the germline ends. This CDR3 region has 13 residues. The germline V gene encodes CDR1 SEHNR and CDR2 FQNEAQ (reference sequence). The DNA of the CDR3 is TGTGCCAGCAGCGCTCAGATGAACACTGAAGCTTTCTTT. Amino acid sequence: CASSAQMNTEAFF.

V is TRBV19 and J is TRBJ1-3; D not certain. Trimming cost V 7 bases and J 0 bases, with 7 bases left between them. Germline V CDR1 and CDR2: LNHDA, SQIVND (reference sequence). CDR3 size: 13 residues. The chain's CDR3 is CASNRYSGNTIYF. In DNA, the CDR3 is TGTGCCAGTAATAGGTACTCTGGAAACACCATATATTTT.

This clonotype was counted a few times. The J gene is TRBJ2-5, the V gene TRBV12-3 or TRBV12-4, with D perhaps TRBD1 or TRBD2 (5 bases each). This CDR3 region has 13 residues. Trimming stripped 8 bases from V and 4 bases from J, with 14 bases between. CDR3 bases: TGTGCCAGCGGCCGGGGCCACGGAGAGACCCAGTACTTC. Translation gives CASGRGHGETQYF.

J is TRBJ1-2 and V is TRBV4-1; a possible D gene is TRBD1 (5 bases). Germline CDR1 is MGHRA and CDR2 is YSYEKL. The V and J ends lost 2 bases and 8 bases respectively, with 21 bases between them. The CDR3 is 16 amino acids. The CDR3 loop reads CASSQPFTRGGGGYTF. The DNA of the CDR3 is TGCGCCAGCAGCCAACCCTTTACCCGGGGCGGGGGAGGCTACACCTTC.

The chain joins TRBV29-1 to TRBJ2-2; 8 nucleotides agree with TRBD2. The CDR3 runs to 15 residues. Per germline, CDR1 SQVTM and CDR2 ANQGSEA. J lost 1 base, V lost 6 bases, and 7 bases had no gene match. The CDR3 DNA sequence: TGCAGCGTGAGATCGGGGGGGATGAACACCGGGGAGCTGTTTTTT. Translating it yields CSVRSGGMNTGELFF.